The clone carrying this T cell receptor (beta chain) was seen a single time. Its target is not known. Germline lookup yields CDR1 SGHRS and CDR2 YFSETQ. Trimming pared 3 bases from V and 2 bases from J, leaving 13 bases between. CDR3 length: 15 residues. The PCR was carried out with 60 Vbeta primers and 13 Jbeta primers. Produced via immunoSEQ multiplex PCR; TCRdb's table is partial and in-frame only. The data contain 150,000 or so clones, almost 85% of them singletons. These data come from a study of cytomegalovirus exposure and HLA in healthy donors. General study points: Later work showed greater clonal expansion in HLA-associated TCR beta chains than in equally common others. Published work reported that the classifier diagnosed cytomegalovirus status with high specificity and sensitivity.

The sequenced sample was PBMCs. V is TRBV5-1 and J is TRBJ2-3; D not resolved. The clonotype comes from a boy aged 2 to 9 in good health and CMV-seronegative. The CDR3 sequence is CASSSSGLSTDTQYF. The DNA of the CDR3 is TGCGCCAGCAGCTCCTCCGGTCTATCCACAGATACGCAGTATTTT.